Following are 31 T cell receptor beta chains from one sample sequenced in a study of CD8+ T cells in alopecia areata. RNA extraction and reverse transcription yielded cDNA as sequencing template. Profiling relied on immunoSEQ multiplex PCR, and the TCRdb table lists in-frame clones only, not all of them. The sample contains about 82,000 clones, 51% of which appear only once. Sequencing used NKG2D-high CD8+ T cells sorted from blood. These receptors originate from a human donor with alopecia areata.

CDR3 region: CASSVDRDRGYHEQYF. The CDR3 DNA reads as TGTGCCAGCAGCGTAGACCGGGACAGGGGATACCACGAGCAGTACTTC. V gene TRBV7-2 combines with J gene TRBJ2-7; TRBD1 aligns across 10 bases. There are 16 residues in the CDR3. Unmatched junction bases numbered 12, after V lost 5 bases and J lost 5 bases. Germline V gene sequence: CDR1 SGHTA, CDR2 FQGNSA.

The chain has TRBV18 and TRBJ2-5; D gene unclear. This CDR3 is built from 15 residues. The germline V gene has CDR1 KGHSH and CDR2 LQKENI. V gave up 0 bases and J gave up 3 bases, with 11 bases separating them. The CDR3 DNA reads as TGTGCCAGCTCACCACCGGCACGCCTCGAAGAGACCCAGTACTTC. It specifies CASSPPARLEETQYF.

The rearrangement uses TRBV5-1 and TRBJ1-5; a weak D match, TRBD1 (6 bases). The V gene's germline CDR1 is SGHRS and CDR2 YFSETQ. Trimming took 0 bases from V and 3 from J, leaving 10 bases between them. CDR3 size: 15 residues. The CDR3 nucleotides are TGCGCCAGCAGCTTGGGGGGGCTGGACAATCAGCCCCAGCATTTT. Residues: CASSLGGLDNQPQHF.

The chain links TRBV13 to TRBJ2-7; D possibly corresponds to TRBD2 (7 bases). In germline, CDR1 is PRHDT, CDR2 FYEKMQ (reference sequence). V shed 2 bases and J shed 3 bases, with 17 bases lying between them. The CDR3 has 16 residues. The chain's CDR3 is CASSLPSSGGSYEQYF. DNA of the CDR3: TGTGCCAGCAGCTTACCAAGCTCGGGGGGCAGCTACGAGCAGTACTTC.

The V gene is TRBV27, the J gene TRBJ1-1; 10 nucleotides align to TRBD1. CDR1 is MNHEY, CDR2 SMNVEV, per germline (reference sequence). The CDR3 totals 16 residues. The junction had 7 bases not matched to a gene; V was cut back by 6 bases and J by 0 bases. The CDR3 region is CASRPGTGEMNTEAFF. The CDR3, as DNA: TGTGCCAGCAGACCCGGGACAGGGGAAATGAACACTGAAGCTTTCTTT.

This clone was recorded a few times. The chain carries TRBV7-8 and TRBJ2-1; D is unclear. Between the trimmed V and J ends, which lost 5 bases and 9 bases, there was a span of 11 bases. This CDR3 region has 12 residues. Germline V gene data show CDR1 as SGHVS and CDR2 as FQNEAQ. Here the CDR3 reads CASSPPAAEQFF. CDR3 sequence (DNA): TGTGCCAGCAGCCCGCCCGCGGCTGAGCAGTTCTTC. Drawing the rest from reference TRBV7-8 and TRBJ2-1, the complete variable domain is GAGVSQSPRYKVAKRGQDVALRCDPISGHVSLFWYQQALGQGPEFLTYFQNEAQLDKSGLPSDRFFAERPEGSVSTLKIQRTQQEDSAVYLCASSPPAAEQFFGPGTRLTVL.

The chain has TRBV28 and TRBJ1-2; D call uncertain. Germline CDR1 reads MDHEN; CDR2 reads SYDVKM. V lost 5 bases and J lost 5, with 24 bases in between. The CDR3 is 17 amino acids. CDR3 in DNA: TGTGCCAGCAGTACGCGCCTCAAAGACTGGACCCTTTATGGCTACACCTTC. Its translation: CASSTRLKDWTLYGYTF.

This clone was found a few times. V and J are TRBV14 and TRBJ1-1; D ambiguous. V was shortened by 1 base and J by 7 bases, with 16 bases between the two germline ends. The CDR3 is 15 residues long. Germline CDR1 and CDR2: SGHDN and FVKESK. Written as DNA, the CDR3 is TGTGCCAGCAGCCAAGCTGAAGGACGTGGGTTTGAAGCTTTCTTT. It encodes CASSQAEGRGFEAFF.

V usage is TRBV4-1 and J usage is TRBJ1-1, with D unresolved. CDR1 MGHRA and CDR2 YSYEKL come from the germline V gene. CDR3 length equals 13 residues. V lost 0 bases and J lost 2, with 4 bases in between. The CDR3 DNA sequence: TGCGCCAGCAGCCAAGATCGAAACACTGAAGCTTTCTTT. It specifies CASSQDRNTEAFF.

The chain couples TRBV7-8 to TRBJ2-7; D uncertain. This CDR3 contains 15 residues. V was pared by 1 base and J by 6 bases, with 16 bases between. Germline V lookup: CDR1 SGHVS, CDR2 FQNEAQ. The CDR3 is CASSLVDGSVVEQYF. The CDR3 DNA follows: TGTGCCAGCAGCTTAGTTGACGGTTCAGTAGTCGAGCAGTACTTC.

This sequence joins TRBV4-1 and TRBJ2-7, with a weak D call TRBD2 (6 bases). V lost 0 bases and J lost 4, with 10 bases in between. The germline gives CDR1 MGHRA, CDR2 YSYEKL. The CDR3 covers 14 residues. The CDR3 here is CASSQDREVYEQYF. CDR3 coding DNA: TGCGCCAGCAGCCAAGACAGGGAGGTTTACGAGCAGTACTTC.

This clone was observed once. CDR3 loop: CASSFTTGTGLHEQYF. The CDR3 DNA is TGTGCCAGCAGTTTCACTACCGGGACAGGGTTGCACGAGCAGTACTTC. The chain carries TRBV27 and TRBJ2-7, with 9 bases identical to TRBD1. The CDR3 has 16 residues. V lost 3 bases, J lost 5 bases, and 11 bases stayed unmatched. Germline V CDR1 and CDR2: MNHEY, SMNVEV (reference sequence).

This clone was found once. The J gene is TRBJ2-3, the V gene TRBV7-2, with D possibly being TRBD2 (5 bases). This CDR3 is 16 amino acids long. CDR1 is SGHTA, CDR2 FQGNSA, per germline. V lost 3 bases to trimming and J lost 8 bases, with 21 bases between them. Here the CDR3 reads CASSLSGELVTGTQYF. The CDR3 DNA reads as TGTGCCAGCAGCTTGTCCGGGGAACTAGTAACTGGTACGCAGTATTTT.

This clone has just one count. The chain joins TRBV2 to TRBJ1-5; 7 bases map to TRBD1. The CDR3 consists of 14 residues. With V trimmed by 5 bases and J by 3 bases, 4 bases remained unmatched. The germline V gene has CDR1 SNHLY and CDR2 FYNNEI. The CDR3 region is CASSSGTDNQPQHF. The DNA of the CDR3 is TGTGCCAGCAGTAGCGGGACAGACAATCAGCCCCAGCATTTT.

This clone was seen more than once but under ten times. V gene TRBV29-1 combines with J gene TRBJ2-1; 9 bases map to TRBD2. The CDR3 extends over 13 amino acids. The junction had 10 bases not matched to a gene; V was cut back by 8 bases and J by 8 bases. Germline CDR1 is SQVTM and CDR2 is ANQGSEA. The DNA for the CDR3 is TGCAGCTTGACGGGACTAGCAGGCGATGAGCAGTTCTTC. It is translated as CSLTGLAGDEQFF.

The J gene is TRBJ1-1, the V gene TRBV29-1; D unresolved. The CDR3 consists of 12 residues. Germline CDR1 is SQVTM and CDR2 is ANQGSEA. Trimming took off 0 bases at V and 7 bases at J, with 9 bases between the two ends. CDR3 sequence (DNA): TGCAGCGTTGAAGATGGCCGGATTGAAGCTTTCTTT. Amino acid sequence: CSVEDGRIEAFF.

The chain recombines TRBV7-8 with TRBJ2-7; TRBD1 matches 9 bases. This CDR3 is 14 amino acids long. The germline V gene has CDR1 SGHVS and CDR2 FQNEAQ. J lost 4 bases, V lost 3 bases, and 4 bases had no gene match. Here the CDR3 reads CASSLDRGGYEQYF. CDR3 coding DNA: TGTGCCAGCAGCTTGGACAGGGGAGGATACGAGCAGTACTTC.

This clone was recorded only once. V is TRBV28 and J is TRBJ2-2, with D perhaps matching TRBD2 (5 bases). CDR3 length: 14 amino acids. CDR1 MDHEN and CDR2 SYDVKM come from the germline V gene. V was pared by 6 bases and J by 6 bases, with 14 bases between. CDR3 nucleotide sequence: TGTGCCAGCAGCCAGGCGCTCGGGGCCGGGGAGCTGTTTTTT. It codes for CASSQALGAGELFF.

The chain combines TRBV5-1 with TRBJ1-5, with D uncertain. The V end was cut by 4 bases, the J end by 1 base, with 12 bases between. From germline, CDR1 is SGHRS and CDR2 YFSETQ. This CDR3 contains 15 residues. CDR3 nucleotide sequence: TGCGCCAGCAGCCTATACCCGGGGAGCAATCAGCCCCAGCATTTT. Encoded protein: CASSLYPGSNQPQHF.

This clone occurred once. V is TRBV5-1 and J is TRBJ2-2; D unresolved. This CDR3 has 14 residues. V was clipped by 0 bases and J by 4 bases, with 7 bases between them. Germline V CDR1 and CDR2: SGHRS, YFSETQ. The CDR3 DNA reads as TGCGCCAGCAGCTTGGTACCGAGCACCGGGGAGCTGTTTTTT. Amino acids: CASSLVPSTGELFF.

V gene TRBV7-9 combines with J gene TRBJ2-5; 7 bases agree with TRBD1. This CDR3 contains 14 residues. Trimming at V came to 0 bases and at J to 3 bases, leaving 1 base not matched to a gene. Germline CDR1 is SEHNR and CDR2 is FQNEAQ (reference sequence). The CDR3 region is CASSLAGGEETQYF. The CDR3, as DNA: TGTGCCAGCAGCTTAGCAGGGGGCGAAGAGACCCAGTACTTC.

The CDR3 DNA reads as TGCGCCAGCAGCTTGGACAAGCGGGGGGGTTCTGCCCGACACACAGATACGCAGTATTTT. This encodes CASSLDKRGGSARHTDTQYF. The rearrangement links TRBV5-1 to TRBJ2-3, with 10 bases that match TRBD2. Germline V gives CDR1 SGHRS, CDR2 YFSETQ. The ends lost 0 bases at V and 2 bases at J; junction bases unmatched: 15. The CDR3 totals 20 residues.

V gene TRBV5-1 combines with J gene TRBJ2-3; 13 nucleotides line up with TRBD2. Germline loops: CDR1 SGHRS, CDR2 YFSETQ. The J segment lost 6 bases and the V segment lost 4 bases, leaving 8 bases of the junction unmatched. The CDR3 loop spans 16 amino acids. The DNA of the CDR3 is TGCGCCAGCAGCCTAGGGACTAGCGGGGTATTGGATACGCAGTATTTT. Residues: CASSLGTSGVLDTQYF.

The V call is TRBV27, the J call TRBJ2-4; D could derive from TRBD1 or TRBD2 (5 bases each). Germline V CDR1 and CDR2: MNHEY, SMNVEV (reference sequence). The CDR3 runs to 14 residues. V was pared by 5 bases and J by 5 bases, with 13 bases between. As DNA, the CDR3 is TGTGCCAGCAGTACCTGGGACGGACAAAACATTCAGTACTTC. Translated, it gives CASSTWDGQNIQYF.

The V gene is TRBV19, the J gene TRBJ2-1; D is perhaps TRBD1 (6 bases). The CDR3 totals 14 residues. Germline CDR1 reads LNHDA; CDR2 reads SQIVND (reference sequence). The V gene lost 3 bases and the J gene lost 3 bases, with 9 bases spanning the gap. The CDR3 protein is CASSISGDYNEQFF. CDR3 bases: TGTGCCAGTAGTATCTCAGGGGACTACAATGAGCAGTTCTTC.

CDR3 sequence: CSVEDLIQSNEQFF. CDR3 in DNA: TGCAGCGTTGAAGATTTAATCCAGTCCAATGAGCAGTTCTTC. The V and J genes are TRBV29-1 and TRBJ2-1; D not resolved. Looked up from germline, CDR1 is SQVTM and CDR2 is ANQGSEA. The CDR3 is made up of 14 amino acids. Between the trimmed V and J ends, which lost 0 bases and 6 bases, there was a span of 12 bases.

This chain links TRBV29-1 with TRBJ2-7; TRBD1 agrees at 7 bases. CDR1 SQVTM and CDR2 ANQGSEA come from the germline V gene. The CDR3 covers 13 residues. With V trimmed by 7 bases and J by 3 bases, 9 bases remained unmatched. CDR3 amino acids: CSATGANYYEQYF. The CDR3 DNA reads as TGCAGCGCTACAGGGGCCAACTACTACGAGCAGTACTTC.

CDR3 in DNA: TGCGCCAGCAGCCACCATTGGGGCAGGACCCAAGAGACCCAGTACTTC. It translates to CASSHHWGRTQETQYF. The V call is TRBV5-1, the J call TRBJ2-5, with D possibly TRBD1 on 5 matching bases. Trimming cost V 4 bases and J 1 base, with 17 bases left between them. The CDR3 has 16 residues. Germline CDR1 reads SGHRS; CDR2 reads YFSETQ.

The genes are TRBV7-6 and TRBJ2-1; TRBD2 matches at 8 bases. CDR1 and CDR2 from the germline V gene are SGHVS and FNYEAQ. The CDR3 contains 15 residues. Losses at the gene ends were 2 bases for V and 8 bases for J; bases not matched to a gene: 8. The chain's CDR3 is CASSLFAGGMDEQFF. The CDR3 DNA follows: TGTGCCAGCAGCTTATTTGCGGGGGGCATGGATGAGCAGTTCTTC.

V gene TRBV5-1 combines with J gene TRBJ2-7; 8 bases align to TRBD1. V was clipped by 2 bases and J by 4 bases; unmatched bases: 5. Germline CDR1 reads SGHRS; CDR2 reads YFSETQ. There are 14 residues in the CDR3. CDR3 DNA: TGCGCCAGCAGCTTCACGACAGGGGCGTACGAGCAGTACTTC. Translation: CASSFTTGAYEQYF.

The chain has TRBV5-1 and TRBJ2-7, with 9 bases that match TRBD2. Germline CDR1 SGHRS, CDR2 YFSETQ. The trim removed 0 bases at V and 1 base at J, leaving 2 bases unmatched. CDR3 size: 15 residues. CDR3 sequence: CASSLESGRSYEQYF. CDR3 in DNA: TGCGCCAGCAGCTTGGAAAGCGGGAGGTCCTACGAGCAGTACTTC.